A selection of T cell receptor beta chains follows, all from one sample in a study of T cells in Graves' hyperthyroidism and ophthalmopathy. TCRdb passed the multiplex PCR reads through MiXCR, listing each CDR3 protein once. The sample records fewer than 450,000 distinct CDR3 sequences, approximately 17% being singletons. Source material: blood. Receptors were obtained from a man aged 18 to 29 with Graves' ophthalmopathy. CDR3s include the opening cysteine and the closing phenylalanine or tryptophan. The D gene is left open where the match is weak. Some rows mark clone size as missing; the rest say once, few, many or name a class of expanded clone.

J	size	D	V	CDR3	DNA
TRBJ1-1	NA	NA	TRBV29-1	CSVEGRGSEAFF	TGCAGCGTTGAGGGGAGGGGGTCTGAAGCTTTCTTT
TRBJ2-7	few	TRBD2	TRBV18	CASSPRLAGASYEQYF	TGTGCCAGCTCACCGAGACTAGCGGGGGCCTCCTACGAGCAGTACTTC
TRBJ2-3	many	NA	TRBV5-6	CASSFIGTTDTQYF	TGTGCCAGCAGCTTTATCGGGACAACAGATACGCAGTATTTT
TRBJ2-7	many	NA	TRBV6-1	CASTRTREYEQYF	TGTGCCAGCACCCGGACGAGGGAGTACGAGCAGTACTTC
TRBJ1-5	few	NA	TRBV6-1	CASSEEVELPSGPQHF	TGTGCCAGCAGTGAAGAGGTGGAGCTCCCGTCGGGGCCCCAGCATTTT
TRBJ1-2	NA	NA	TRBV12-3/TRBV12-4	CASTQRDNYGYTF	TGTGCCAGCACACAACGGGACAACTATGGCTACACCTTC
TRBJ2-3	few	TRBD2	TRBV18	CANSPREAGGSDTQYF	TGTGCCAACTCACCACGTGAAGCGGGGGGCTCAGATACGCAGTATTTT
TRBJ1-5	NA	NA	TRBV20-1	CSATPGVSNQPQHF	TGCAGTGCCACCCCAGGGGTTAGCAATCAGCCCCAGCATTTT
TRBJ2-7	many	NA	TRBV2	CASSVQSYEQYF	TGTGCCAGCAGTGTACAGAGCTACGAGCAGTACTTC
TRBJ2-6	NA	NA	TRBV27	CASSFFRNSGANVLTF	TGTGCCAGCAGTTTTTTTAGGAACTCTGGGGCCAACGTCCTGACTTTC
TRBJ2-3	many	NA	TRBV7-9	CASSLESWGRTDTQYF	TGTGCCAGCAGCTTAGAATCCTGGGGTCGCACAGATACGCAGTATTTT
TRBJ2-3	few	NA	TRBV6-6	CASGYSVFAPSTDTQYF	TGTGCCAGCGGTTACTCGGTCTTTGCCCCTAGCACAGATACGCAGTATTTT
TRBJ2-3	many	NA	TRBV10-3	CAISDLSRGPDTQYF	TGTGCCATCAGTGATCTCAGTCGAGGGCCAGATACGCAGTATTTT
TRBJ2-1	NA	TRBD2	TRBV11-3	CASTRAGGAYNEQFF	TGTGCCAGCACCCGGGCGGGGGGAGCCTACAATGAGCAGTTCTTC
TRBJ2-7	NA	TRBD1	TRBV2	CASSDGTGEGEQYF	TGTGCCAGCAGTGACGGGACAGGGGAGGGCGAGCAGTACTTC
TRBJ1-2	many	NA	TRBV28	CASSPSPGEEYGYTF	TGTGCCAGCAGTCCGAGCCCCGGGGAAGAATATGGCTACACCTTC
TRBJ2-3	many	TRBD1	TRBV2	CASSSGQGASDTQYF	TGTGCCAGCAGTTCGGGACAGGGGGCTTCAGATACGCAGTATTTT
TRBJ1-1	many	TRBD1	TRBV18	CASSPGTGRAEAFF	TGTGCCAGCTCACCCGGGACAGGGAGGGCTGAAGCTTTCTTT
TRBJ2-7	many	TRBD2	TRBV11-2	CASSGGDEQYF	TGTGCCAGCAGCGGGGGGGACGAGCAGTACTTC
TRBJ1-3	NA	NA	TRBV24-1	CATSDSGTGNTIYF	TGTGCCACCAGTGATTCCGGGACAGGAAACACCATATATTTT